Below, 32 T cell receptor beta chains from the same sample are listed, as sequenced in a study of T cell responses to AZD1222 COVID-19 vaccine. The method was immunoSEQ multiplex PCR; TCRdb's version includes in-frame clones alone and lacks a portion of them. This sample has about 150,000 clones, with roughly nine tenths found just once. The source material was peripheral blood, sampled on day 0 of AZD1222 vaccination. The receptors come from an adult in good health.

V gene TRBV18 combines with J gene TRBJ1-1, with TRBD1 as a possible D gene (5 bases). The germline CDR1 and CDR2 sequences are KGHSH and LQKENI. V was cut by 2 bases and J by 4 bases, with 11 bases left in between. CDR3 length: 14 residues. CDR3 region: CASSPSRGATEAFF. The CDR3 DNA reads TGTGCCAGCTCACCATCTCGGGGCGCCACTGAAGCTTTCTTT. Based on the CDR3 plus reference TRBV18 and TRBJ1-1, the full variable domain is NAGVMQNPRHLVRRRGQEARLRCSPMKGHSHVYWYRQLPEEGLKFMVYLQKENIIDESGMPKERFSAEFPKEGPSILRIQQVVRGDSAAYFCASSPSRGATEAFFGQGTRLTVV.

The chain couples TRBV2 to TRBJ1-2; D not resolved. Trimming took 7 bases from V and 3 from J, leaving 12 bases between them. Germline V gene data show CDR1 as SNHLY and CDR2 as FYNNEI. The CDR3 extends over 13 amino acids. This CDR3 is CASKRSPDYGYTF. In nucleotides, the CDR3 is TGTGCCAGCAAGAGGTCCCCCGACTATGGCTACACCTTC.

This clone showed up just a few times. The chain is built from TRBV28 and TRBJ1-5, with no clear D. The CDR3 is 14 residues long. V lost 10 bases and J lost 4, with 17 bases in between. The germline gives CDR1 MDHEN, CDR2 SYDVKM. CDR3 loop: CATLNPEFNQPQHF. CDR3 DNA sequence: TGTGCCACCCTTAACCCCGAATTTAATCAGCCCCAGCATTTT.

J is TRBJ1-1 and V is TRBV5-1; 9 bases fit TRBD1. With V trimmed by 1 base and J by 0 bases, 4 bases remained unmatched. Germline values: CDR1 SGHRS, CDR2 YFSETQ. This CDR3 has 16 amino acids. CDR3: CASSLLGQGLNTEAFF. The CDR3 DNA reads as TGCGCCAGCAGCTTGCTGGGACAGGGATTGAACACTGAAGCTTTCTTT.

The chain is built from TRBV19 and TRBJ2-7; 10 nucleotides align to TRBD2. The CDR3 covers 13 residues. Germline V gene lookup returns CDR1 LNHDA and CDR2 SQIVND (reference sequence). The V gene end was trimmed by 4 bases and the J gene end by 7 bases; junction bases not matched to a gene: 4. The DNA for the CDR3 is TGTGCCAGTAGTAAGCGGGAGGGCACTGAGCAGTACTTC. Its protein product is CASSKREGTEQYF.

V is TRBV19 and J is TRBJ1-2, with 7 bases that match TRBD1. The length of the CDR3 is 15 residues. The germline V gene has CDR1 LNHDA and CDR2 SQIVND (reference sequence). V was clipped by 0 bases and J by 5 bases; unmatched bases: 6. The CDR3 reads CASSIDGTAGYGYTF. In nucleotides, the CDR3 is TGTGCCAGTAGTATAGATGGGACAGCGGGGTATGGCTACACCTTC.

J is TRBJ2-3 and V is TRBV29-1, with D maybe TRBD1 (5 bases). There are 16 residues in the CDR3. Trimming stripped 6 bases from V and 1 base from J, with 20 bases between. Germline values: CDR1 SQVTM, CDR2 ANQGSEA. CDR3 in DNA: TGCAGCGTGGCATTGGGGCTGACGGGTGGCACAGATACGCAGTATTTT. Residues: CSVALGLTGGTDTQYF.

The gene calls are TRBV28 and TRBJ1-1; 7 bases map to TRBD1. Germline CDR1 reads MDHEN; CDR2 reads SYDVKM. V shed 6 bases, J shed 7 bases, and the junction held 8 bases outside the gene matches. The CDR3 totals 13 residues. The CDR3 DNA follows: TGTGCCAGCAGCCCCCCGACAGGGCGTGAAGCTTTCTTT. This translates into CASSPPTGREAFF. Full variable domain (outside the CDR3, taken from reference TRBV28 and TRBJ1-1): DVKVTQSSRYLVKRTGEKVFLECVQDMDHENMFWYRQDPGLGLRLIYFSYDVKMKEKGDIPEGYSVSREKKERFSLILESASTNQTSMYLCASSPPTGREAFFGQGTRLTVV.

The chain employs TRBV27 and TRBJ1-3, with D uncertain. The CDR3 length is 16 residues. Germline lookup yields CDR1 MNHEY and CDR2 SMNVEV (reference sequence). The ends were cut back, 7 bases at V and 3 bases at J, with 19 bases in the middle. The CDR3 spells CASTSNGVRGGNTIYF. The CDR3 nucleotides are TGTGCCAGCACGTCCAATGGGGTACGAGGTGGAAACACCATATATTTT.

This clone was recorded a few times. V is TRBV19 and J is TRBJ2-1; 9 nucleotides agree with TRBD2. The length of the CDR3 is 17 residues. Trimming cost V 5 bases and J 8 bases; bases outside gene matches: 16. CDR1 and CDR2 from the germline V gene are LNHDA and SQIVND (reference sequence). CDR3 region: CASSPWTSAPKVDEQFF. CDR3 in DNA: TGTGCCAGTAGTCCCTGGACTAGCGCCCCGAAGGTAGATGAGCAGTTCTTC.

The chain is built from TRBV7-9 and TRBJ1-5; 10 bases are a match to TRBD1. Per germline, CDR1 SEHNR and CDR2 FQNEAQ (reference sequence). V trimming: 4 bases; J trimming: 4 bases; junction bases outside the gene matches: 4. This CDR3 comprises 15 residues. The CDR3 DNA reads as TGTGCCAGCAGCTCCGACAGGGGGCCGAATCAGCCCCAGCATTTT. The encoded protein is CASSSDRGPNQPQHF.

The rearrangement links TRBV5-3 to TRBJ2-5, with 7 bases fitting TRBD1. Being an ORF, TRBV5-3 has a function that is uncertain. J gave up 0 bases and V 4 bases, and 9 bases lay outside the gene matches. CDR3 length equals 16 residues. CDR3: CARSIDRVEDQETQYF. In DNA, the CDR3 is TGTGCCAGAAGCATTGACAGGGTCGAGGACCAAGAGACCCAGTACTTC.

The J gene is TRBJ1-1, the V gene TRBV30, with D uncertain. The CDR3 extends over 11 amino acids. Trimming removed 0 bases from V and 3 bases from J, with 2 bases in between. The V gene's germline CDR1 is GTSNPN and CDR2 SVGIG (reference sequence). CDR3 sequence (DNA): TGTGCCTGGAGTGTAGACACTGAAGCTTTCTTT. Protein sequence: CAWSVDTEAFF.

This chain uses TRBV12-3 or TRBV12-4 with TRBJ1-4; maybe TRBD1 (5 bases). The CDR3 has 13 residues. V lost 8 bases to trimming and J lost 2 bases, with 9 bases between them. CDR3 bases: TGTGCCAGCTCGGGGCAGACTAATGAAAAACTGTTTTTT. Amino acid sequence: CASSGQTNEKLFF.

The chain uses TRBV2 and TRBJ2-1; 11 nucleotides align to TRBD1. Germline loops: CDR1 SNHLY, CDR2 FYNNEI. Losses at the gene ends were 5 bases for V and 7 bases for J; bases not matched to a gene: 7. This CDR3 region has 15 residues. CDR3 bases: TGTGCCAGCAGTAAGGACAGGGGGCGAGAAAATGAGCAGTTCTTC. This sequence encodes CASSKDRGRENEQFF.

This clone has only one observation. This rearrangement joins TRBV6-5 to TRBJ2-1; D unclear. CDR1 is MNHEY, CDR2 SVGAGI, per germline. The CDR3 sequence is 16 residues long. V lost 2 bases and J lost 2, with 13 bases in between. CDR3 protein: CASSYNTRLPYNEQFF. The CDR3 nucleotides are TGTGCCAGCAGTTACAATACGAGGCTGCCCTACAATGAGCAGTTCTTC.

The chain uses TRBV7-9 and TRBJ2-7; the D is unclear. Germline-derived CDR1 and CDR2 are SEHNR and FQNEAQ (reference sequence). V dropped 2 bases and J dropped 0 bases, with 2 bases sitting between them. The CDR3 is made up of 12 amino acids. CDR3 in amino acids: CASSLISYEQYF. The CDR3 DNA reads as TGTGCCAGCAGCTTAATCTCCTACGAGCAGTACTTC. The full variable domain, rest sourced from reference TRBV7-9 and TRBJ2-7, is DTGVSQNPRHKITKRGQNVTFRCDPISEHNRLYWYRQTLGQGPEFLTYFQNEAQLEKSRLLSDRFSAERPKGSFSTLEIQRTEQGDSAMYLCASSLISYEQYFGPGTRLTVT.

The chain combines TRBV15 with TRBJ2-7; tentative D call: TRBD1 (6 bases). Looked up from germline, CDR1 is LNHNV and CDR2 is YYDKDF (reference sequence). V was pared by 1 base and J by 4 bases, with 11 bases between. The CDR3 runs to 14 residues. The CDR3 spells CATSRGSGVYEQYF. For the CDR3, the DNA is TGTGCCACCAGCAGAGGGTCAGGGGTTTACGAGCAGTACTTC.

The chain uses TRBV6-2 or TRBV6-3 and TRBJ2-3; TRBD2 might be the D (6 bases). V was shortened by 6 bases and J by 2 bases, with 15 bases between the two germline ends. CDR1 and CDR2 (germline): MNHEY, SVGEGT. The CDR3 contains 15 residues. The CDR3 is CASSTTRLYTDTQYF. The CDR3 nucleotides are TGTGCCAGCAGCACGACTAGGTTGTACACAGATACGCAGTATTTT.

The rearrangement joins TRBV9 to TRBJ2-2; unclear D gene. The CDR3 has 15 amino acids. From germline, CDR1 is SGDLS and CDR2 YYNGEE. Trimming took 4 bases from V and 1 from J, leaving 11 bases between them. The CDR3 DNA follows: TGTGCCAGCAGCCCTCCTATGGGGAACACCGGGGAGCTGTTTTTT. Encoded protein: CASSPPMGNTGELFF.

The CDR3 DNA sequence: TGTGCCAGCAGATACAGCACTGAAGCTTTCTTT. Protein: CASRYSTEAFF. The gene calls are TRBV12-3 or TRBV12-4 and TRBJ1-1; D gene unclear. The CDR3 extends over 11 amino acids. The germline V and J ends were trimmed by 6 bases and 4 bases, with 6 bases remaining between them.

The chain recombines TRBV24-1 with TRBJ1-1; D is undetermined. Germline CDR1 is KGHDR and CDR2 is SFDVKD. Trimming stripped 7 bases from V and 1 base from J, with 12 bases between. CDR3 size: 14 residues. The CDR3 sequence: CATRGDGQNTEAFF. The CDR3 nucleotides read TGTGCCACCAGAGGAGACGGGCAGAACACTGAAGCTTTCTTT.

About this clone: Different DNA sequences within this sample yield the same CDR3. The gene calls are TRBV11-2 and TRBJ1-1; D is unresolved. The CDR3 is 13 amino acids. The germline V gene encodes CDR1 SGHAT and CDR2 FQNNGV. V was trimmed by 2 bases and J by 0 bases, leaving 4 bases between them. This CDR3 reads CASSLILNTEAFF. The CDR3 DNA reads TGTGCCAGCAGCTTAATTCTGAACACTGAAGCTTTCTTT.

V and J are TRBV19 and TRBJ1-1; the D gene is possibly TRBD1 (5 bases). CDR3 length equals 13 residues. Germline V CDR1 and CDR2: LNHDA, SQIVND (reference sequence). V lost 4 bases, J lost 4 bases, and 10 bases lay in between. The chain's CDR3 is CASSTTGATEAFF. The CDR3 nucleotides read TGTGCCAGTAGTACTACTGGGGCCACTGAAGCTTTCTTT.

The V and J genes are TRBV27 and TRBJ1-1, with D hard to call. The CDR3 contains 11 residues. CDR1 and CDR2 (germline): MNHEY, SMNVEV (reference sequence). CDR3 sequence (DNA): TGTGCACCTCCGCTACCGAGTGGAGCTTTCTTT. Protein product: CAPPLPSGAFF.

This clone showed up just once. The chain has TRBV28 and TRBJ2-7; 8 bases match TRBD1. Germline V gives CDR1 MDHEN, CDR2 SYDVKM. V shed 10 bases and J 2 bases; nucleotides not matched to a gene: 10. This CDR3 comprises 14 residues. The CDR3 nucleotides are TGTGCCACGATTGGACAGGGCAGCGCCTACGAGCAGTACTTC. As protein: CATIGQGSAYEQYF.

J is TRBJ2-7 and V is TRBV3-1 (or the pseudogene TRBV3-2); perhaps D is TRBD1 or TRBD2 (6 bases each). Germline-derived CDR1 and CDR2 are LGHDT and YNNKEL (reference sequence). This CDR3 is built from 17 residues. V lost 4 bases, J lost 2 bases, and 21 bases lay in between. CDR3 coding DNA: TGTGCCAGCAGCCCCGACCCGGGGGCCTCCCCGGCCTACGAGCAGTACTTC. Residues: CASSPDPGASPAYEQYF.

In this sample, this clone turned up once. The chain is built from TRBV11-2 and TRBJ2-7; D is ambiguous. This CDR3 has 14 residues. Germline V lookup: CDR1 SGHAT, CDR2 FQNNGV. The germline V and J ends were trimmed by 0 bases and 2 bases, with 8 bases remaining between them. The CDR3 DNA is TGTGCCAGCAGCTTAGACTCCCGGGCCTACGAGCAGTACTTC. Protein sequence: CASSLDSRAYEQYF. Looking up the rest from reference TRBV11-2 and TRBJ2-7 gives the full variable domain: EAGVAQSPRYKIIEKRQSVAFWCNPISGHATLYWYQQILGQGPKLLIQFQNNGVVDDSQLPKDRFSAERLKGVDSTLKIQPAKLEDSAVYLCASSLDSRAYEQYFGPGTRLTVT.

The chain recombines TRBV16 with TRBJ1-5; 8 bases match TRBD1. Germline assignment: CDR1 KGHSY and CDR2 FQNENV. This CDR3 has 16 residues. J gave up 7 bases and V 3 bases, and 11 bases lay outside the gene matches. The DNA of the CDR3 is TGTGCCAGCAGCCATCAGGGCAGGGGGCAAGGACAGCCCCAGCATTTT. Its translation: CASSHQGRGQGQPQHF.

This clone was seen a single time. This chain joins TRBV5-1 and TRBJ1-1; D remains unclear. Germline loops: CDR1 SGHRS, CDR2 YFSETQ. This CDR3 contains 15 residues. The ends were cut back, 0 bases at V and 1 base at J, with 10 bases in the middle. CDR3 protein: CASSLGWGGNTEAFF. The CDR3 coding sequence is TGCGCCAGCAGCTTGGGGTGGGGAGGGAACACTGAAGCTTTCTTT.

The rearrangement uses TRBV2 and TRBJ1-1; D is perhaps TRBD1 (5 bases). V was clipped by 7 bases and J by 1 base, with 10 bases between them. The CDR3 length is 13 residues. Per germline, CDR1 SNHLY and CDR2 FYNNEI. CDR3 region: CASNRGQNTEAFF. For the CDR3, the DNA is TGTGCCAGCAATAGGGGTCAGAACACTGAAGCTTTCTTT.

This clone occurred once. V usage is TRBV11-2 and J usage is TRBJ2-1; D is undetermined. Germline CDR1 reads SGHAT; CDR2 reads FQNNGV. The CDR3 consists of 11 residues. V dropped 4 bases and J dropped 8 bases, with 6 bases sitting between them. This CDR3 is CASSSIYEQFF. The CDR3 DNA is TGTGCCAGCAGCTCTATATATGAGCAGTTCTTC. Full variable domain (outside the CDR3, taken from reference TRBV11-2 and TRBJ2-1): EAGVAQSPRYKIIEKRQSVAFWCNPISGHATLYWYQQILGQGPKLLIQFQNNGVVDDSQLPKDRFSAERLKGVDSTLKIQPAKLEDSAVYLCASSSIYEQFFGPGTRLTVL.